This T cell receptor beta chain is from a study of T-cell reconstitution after alpha-beta-depleted transplantation in children. The study, taken as a whole, reports: Two months or so post-transplant, alpha-beta T cells reportedly derived from several hundred expanded graft clones. Newly produced T cells mostly provided counts and TCRbeta diversity after one year, as hyperexpanded clones declined. Surviving recipient T cells and thymic progenitors underlay high day-60 TCRbeta diversity in some patients.

This clonotype appeared once. Its antigen is not identified. This may stem from a read error, because a much larger clone lies one nucleotide away. There are 14 residues in the CDR3. Unique molecular identifiers were incorporated when the TCRbeta library was constructed. MiXCR, applied by TCRdb to the PCR reads, yields one record per CDR3 protein. Of around 120,000 distinct CDR3 sequences in the sample, more than 20% were seen once. The rearrangement joins TRBV12-3 or TRBV12-4 to TRBJ2-1; possible D gene TRBD2, 6 bases. This sample comprised PBMCs, mostly from graft donor cells, obtained 180 days after TCRalphabeta/CD19-depleted stem cell transplant. This clonotype originated in a male patient aged 2 to 10 who had a stem cell transplant for chronic granulomatous disease, so the T cells may come from the graft donor. Here the CDR3 DNA reads TGTGCCAGCAGTCGCAGACTAGTCTACAGTGAGCAGTTCTTC. It codes for CASSRRLVYSEQFF.